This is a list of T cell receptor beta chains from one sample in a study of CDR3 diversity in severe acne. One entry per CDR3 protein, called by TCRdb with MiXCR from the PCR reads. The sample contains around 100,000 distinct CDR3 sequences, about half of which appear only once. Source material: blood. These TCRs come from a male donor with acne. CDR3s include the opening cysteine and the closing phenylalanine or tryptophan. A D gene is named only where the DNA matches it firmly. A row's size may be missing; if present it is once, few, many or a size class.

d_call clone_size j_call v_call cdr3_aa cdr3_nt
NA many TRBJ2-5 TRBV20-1 CSAIPQLETQYF TGCAGTGCCATCCCCCAACTAGAGACCCAGTACTTC
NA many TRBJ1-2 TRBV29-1 CSVEAAYTGYTF TGCAGCGTTGAAGCGGCGTATACCGGCTACACCTTC
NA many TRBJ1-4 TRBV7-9 CASRDTEKLFF TGTGCCAGCAGGGATACCGAAAAACTGTTTTTT
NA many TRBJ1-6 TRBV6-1 CASSDMGASSPLHF TGTGCCAGCAGTGATATGGGGGCTAGTTCACCCCTCCACTTT
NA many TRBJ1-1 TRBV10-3 CAIGVNSMNTEAFF TGTGCCATCGGGGTTAATTCCATGAACACTGAAGCTTTCTTT
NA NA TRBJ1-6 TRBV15 CATSRPHSPLHF TGTGCCACCAGCAGACCTCATTCACCCCTCCACTTT
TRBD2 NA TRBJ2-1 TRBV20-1 CSARGTSGRAVYNEQFF TGCAGTGCTAGGGGTACTAGCGGGAGGGCGGTCTACAATGAGCAGTTCTTC
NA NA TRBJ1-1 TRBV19 CASSKGGLKEAFF TGTGCCAGTAGTAAAGGGGGACTGAAAGAAGCTTTCTTT
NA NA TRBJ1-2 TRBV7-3 CASSQGSISGYGYTF TGCGCCAGCAGCCAAGGTTCAATTTCAGGCTATGGCTACACCTTC
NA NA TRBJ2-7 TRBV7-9 CASSLDTSHPYEQYF TGTGCCAGCAGCTTGGACACTAGTCACCCCTACGAGCAGTACTTC
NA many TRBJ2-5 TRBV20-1 CSARPQGGQSGETQYF TGCAGTGCTAGACCGCAGGGCGGACAATCAGGGGAGACCCAGTACTTC
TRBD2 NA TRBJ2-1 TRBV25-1 CAIPGLAVGNEQFF TGTGCCATCCCGGGACTAGCGGTAGGCAATGAGCAGTTCTTC
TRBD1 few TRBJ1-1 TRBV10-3 CAITPGGWNTEAFF TGTGCCATCACTCCAGGGGGCTGGAACACTGAAGCTTTCTTT
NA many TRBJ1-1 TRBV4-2 CASSQVGTEAFF TGTGCCAGCAGCCAAGTAGGAACTGAAGCTTTCTTT
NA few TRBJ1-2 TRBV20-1 CSARPRGYGYTF TGCAGTGCTCGTCCGCGGGGCTATGGCTACACCTTC
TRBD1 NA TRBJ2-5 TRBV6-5 CAISGGMGQGREETQYF TGTGCCATCAGTGGGGGGATGGGACAGGGACGGGAAGAGACCCAGTACTTC
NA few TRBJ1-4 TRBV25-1 CASSERYGGELFF TGTGCCAGCAGTGAGCGTTACGGCGGAGAACTGTTTTTT
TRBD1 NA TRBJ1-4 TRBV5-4 CASSQHGDRGGIMFF TGCGCCAGCAGCCAACATGGGGACAGGGGAGGCATAATGTTTTTT
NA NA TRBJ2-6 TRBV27 CASKEETGLCSGANVLTF TGTGCCAGCAAGGAAGAGACCGGGCTGTGCTCTGGGGCCAACGTCCTGACTTTC
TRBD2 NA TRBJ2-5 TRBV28 CASKAGYQETQYF TGTGCCAGCAAAGCGGGGTACCAAGAGACCCAGTACTTC
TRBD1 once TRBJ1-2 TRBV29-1 CSVEDLWTGGEGYTF TGCAGCGTTGAAGATCTTTGGACAGGGGGCGAAGGCTACACCTTC
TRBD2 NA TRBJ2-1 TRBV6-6 CASTRTSGEYNEQFF TGTGCCAGCACTCGGACTAGCGGGGAGTACAATGAGCAGTTCTTC
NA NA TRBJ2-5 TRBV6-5 CASSPLAANQETQYF TGTGCCAGCAGTCCCCTGGCGGCCAACCAAGAGACCCAGTACTTC
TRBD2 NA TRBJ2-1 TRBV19 CASSRNRLAGGPVEQFF TGTGCCAGCAGTAGAAATCGACTAGCGGGAGGGCCAGTTGAGCAGTTCTTC
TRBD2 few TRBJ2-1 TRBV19 CAGTSGRTGEQFF TGTGCCGGGACTAGCGGACGAACCGGGGAGCAGTTCTTC